This TCR beta chain was found in a study of shared clonotypes between healthy human individuals. The naive CD8 fraction comprised CD45RO-negative cells positively selected for CCR7 and excluded terminally differentiated effector memory CD45RA+ cells. Per germline, CDR1 SGHTS and CDR2 YDEGEE. With 1 base removed from V and 3 bases from J, the gap between germline ends came to 13 bases. The CDR3 is 15 amino acids. Every subset's genomic DNA went evenly onto several immunoSEQ plates. TCRdb's copy holds only in-frame clones and misses some; the assay was immunoSEQ multiplex PCR. The top ten hold more than 0.9% of the sample, which has 1.5 million to 2.5 million clones, roughly 95% seen once.

This sequence was found in a man aged 18 to 29 in good health. The V and J genes are TRBV5-8 and TRBJ1-2; perhaps TRBD1 as D (5 bases). Sequenced: naive CD8+ T cells sorted from blood. The CDR3 sequence is CASSLFAGYDYGYTF. DNA of the CDR3: TGTGCCAGCAGCTTGTTCGCAGGGTACGACTATGGCTACACCTTC.